The T cell receptor beta chain under discussion was sequenced for a study of breast tumors, draining lymph nodes, adjacent tissues. TCRdb used MiXCR to reprocess the multiplex PCR reads, holding one entry per CDR3 protein. The sample has under 30,000 distinct CDR3 sequences, roughly a quarter seen once. Findings and limits, study-wide: Tumor repertoires ranked between lymph nodes and nontumor tissue in diversity, with V and J gene preferences. Tumor T cell lymph node origin was a supported hypothesis, not proven.

This clonotype came up many times. Its antigen is undetermined. This CDR3 has 14 residues. Germline CDR1 KGHDR, CDR2 SFDVKD. V lost 2 bases and J 1 base, leaving 5 bases between the germline ends. The gene calls are TRBV24-1 and TRBJ2-4; no definite D call. The clonotype originates from a female donor with breast cancer. Some clones in this sample may be carry-over from other donors' samples. Material for sequencing was breast tumor tissue. In DNA form, the CDR3 reads TGTGCCACCAGTGATTCCAGGGCCAAAAACATTCAGTACTTC. Translating gives CATSDSRAKNIQYF.